The next 17 T cell receptor beta chains were all read from a single sample in a study of cytomegalovirus exposure and HLA in healthy donors. PCR involved 60 Vbeta and 13 Jbeta primers. Produced via immunoSEQ multiplex PCR; TCRdb's table is partial and in-frame only. The table lists roughly 280,000 clones, more than 55% of them singletons. The sample was PBMCs. These receptors all stem from a female donor in good health and CMV-seronegative.

The CDR3 region has the DNA TGTGCCAGCAGTTTCGGAGCGGGAGATGAGGAGACCCAGTACTTC. Translating it yields CASSFGAGDEETQYF. The chain joins TRBV27 to TRBJ2-5; the match to TRBD2 covers 8 bases. CDR1 and CDR2 (germline): MNHEY, SMNVEV (reference sequence). CDR3 size: 15 residues. The ends lost 3 bases at V and 5 bases at J; junction bases unmatched: 8.

This clone was seen a few times. The chain recombines TRBV7-6 with TRBJ2-2, with 7 bases aligning to TRBD2. The junction had 3 bases not matched to a gene; V was cut back by 6 bases and J by 2 bases. Germline V gives CDR1 SGHVS, CDR2 FNYEAQ. CDR3 length equals 14 residues. The CDR3 spells CASSLAVNTGELFF. The DNA of the CDR3 is TGTGCCAGCAGTCTAGCGGTTAACACCGGGGAGCTGTTTTTT.

The chain links TRBV5-1 to TRBJ2-7; 8 bases align to TRBD1. The CDR3 totals 13 residues. V was clipped by 4 bases and J by 3 bases; unmatched bases: 3. Germline V CDR1 and CDR2: SGHRS, YFSETQ. The CDR3 sequence is CASSPTGVYEQYF. The CDR3 DNA reads as TGCGCCAGCAGCCCGACAGGGGTCTACGAGCAGTACTTC.

The chain uses TRBV7-9 and TRBJ1-5, with 8 nucleotides matching TRBD1. J gave up 6 bases and V 5 bases, and 6 bases lay outside the gene matches. The CDR3 loop spans 14 amino acids. CDR1 SEHNR and CDR2 FQNEAQ come from the germline V gene (reference sequence). CDR3 sequence reads: CASSTTGGSQPQHF. For the CDR3, the DNA is TGTGCCAGCAGCACTACAGGGGGGAGTCAGCCCCAGCATTTT.

The chain uses TRBV30 and TRBJ1-1; D unclear. Germline assignment: CDR1 GTSNPN and CDR2 SVGIG (reference sequence). This CDR3 is built from 13 residues. V gave up 1 base and J gave up 3 bases, with 9 bases separating them. CDR3 region: CAWSAGRDTEAFF. CDR3 bases: TGTGCCTGGAGTGCCGGGAGGGACACTGAAGCTTTCTTT.

This clone was detected only a few times. The chain employs TRBV14 and TRBJ1-1, with 7 bases aligning to TRBD1. V lost 0 bases, J lost 10 bases, and 5 bases stayed unmatched. Germline assignment: CDR1 SGHDN and CDR2 FVKESK. There are 13 residues in the CDR3. CDR3 in DNA: TGTGCCAGCAGCCAAGATTGGTCAGGGGGAGCTTTCTTT. Its translation is CASSQDWSGGAFF.

This clone was seen just once. This chain joins TRBV19 and TRBJ2-6; 8 bases map to TRBD1. Germline-derived CDR1 and CDR2 are LNHDA and SQIVND (reference sequence). The CDR3 covers 16 residues. Losses at the gene ends were 8 bases for V and 4 bases for J; bases not matched to a gene: 10. CDR3 sequence (DNA): TGTGCCAGTCAGCCTCCAGGGGGCGCGGGGGCCAACGTCCTGACTTTC. This codes for CASQPPGGAGANVLTF.

The CDR3 region has the DNA TGTGCCAGCAGCAGAGGACAGAACACTGAAGCTTTCTTT. This gives the protein CASSRGQNTEAFF. V gene TRBV7-3 combines with J gene TRBJ1-1; D may be TRBD1 (5 bases). The germline V gene encodes CDR1 SGHTA and CDR2 FQGTGA. The V end was cut by 5 bases, the J end by 1 base, with 8 bases between. The CDR3 sequence is 13 residues long.

This clone was recorded a few times. The chain uses TRBV5-1 and TRBJ2-3; D might be TRBD1 (5 bases). V gave up 1 base and J gave up 2 bases, with 17 bases separating them. Germline CDR1 SGHRS, CDR2 YFSETQ. This CDR3 has 17 residues. The CDR3 DNA is TGCGCCAGCAGCTTGTGGGGCTCGGAAAGGCCCACAGATACGCAGTATTTT. This codes for CASSLWGSERPTDTQYF.

To note about this clone: Other DNA variants within this sample encode the same CDR3. The J gene is TRBJ2-7, the V gene TRBV6-5, with 7 bases fitting TRBD1. The CDR3 length is 13 residues. The ends lost 6 bases at V and 1 base at J; junction bases unmatched: 3. Germline loops: CDR1 MNHEY, CDR2 SVGAGI. DNA of the CDR3: TGTGCCAGCAGCCAGGGACAGTCCTACGAGCAGTACTTC. Its translation: CASSQGQSYEQYF.

The chain recombines TRBV28 with TRBJ2-7, with D perhaps TRBD1 (6 bases). The CDR3 is 11 residues long. Trimming shortened V by 11 bases and J by 7 bases, and 15 bases separated the two germline ends. Germline-derived CDR1 and CDR2 are MDHEN and SYDVKM. Here the CDR3 reads CACLGAREQYF. In nucleotides, the CDR3 is TGTGCCTGCCTGGGGGCTAGGGAGCAGTACTTC.

The chain combines TRBV5-1 with TRBJ2-1; 7 nucleotides align to TRBD2. Germline V CDR1 and CDR2: SGHRS, YFSETQ. V shed 5 bases and J 5 bases; nucleotides not matched to a gene: 10. This CDR3 region has 15 residues. The CDR3 reads CASRGLAAYHNEQFF. CDR3 coding DNA: TGCGCCAGCAGGGGCCTAGCGGCATATCACAATGAGCAGTTCTTC. The full variable domain, in which reference TRBV5-1 and TRBJ2-1 provide the parts outside the CDR3, is KAGVTQTPRYLIKTRGQQVTLSCSPISGHRSVSWYQQTPGQGLQFLFEYFSETQRNKGNFPGRFSGRQFSNSRSEMNVSTLELGDSALYLCASRGLAAYHNEQFFGPGTRLTVL.

The chain employs TRBV7-8 and TRBJ2-7, with 7 nucleotides matching TRBD1. This CDR3 spans 19 amino acids. Germline assignment: CDR1 SGHVS and CDR2 FQNEAQ. V dropped 3 bases and J dropped 0; count of bases not matched to a gene: 17. In nucleotides, the CDR3 is TGTGCCAGCAGCTTTTATCGTTTTGCTTTAGGGACAGACTCCTACGAGCAGTACTTC. It is translated as CASSFYRFALGTDSYEQYF.

This sequence joins TRBV25-1 and TRBJ1-2, with TRBD1 identical over 9 bases. Trimming took 4 bases from V and 5 from J; bases not matched to a gene: 2. The CDR3 is 13 residues long. Germline CDR1 MGHDK, CDR2 SYGVNS. The CDR3 loop reads CASSVGQGYGYTF. The CDR3 nucleotides read TGTGCCAGCAGTGTCGGACAGGGGTATGGCTACACCTTC.

This clone has only a few counts. The chain couples TRBV28 to TRBJ2-6; 8 nucleotides agree with TRBD1. The germline CDR1 and CDR2 sequences are MDHEN and SYDVKM. V was clipped by 10 bases and J by 0 bases; unmatched bases: 14. CDR3 length: 18 residues. The CDR3 protein is CATLRHQGASSGANVLTF. CDR3 DNA sequence: TGTGCCACCCTACGACATCAGGGGGCCTCCTCTGGGGCCAACGTCCTGACTTTC.

The chain joins TRBV29-1 to TRBJ1-3; TRBD1 aligns across 7 bases. Unmatched junction bases numbered 9, after V lost 7 bases and J lost 0 bases. Germline V gives CDR1 SQVTM, CDR2 ANQGSEA. This CDR3 comprises 15 residues. The CDR3 here is CSAEGALSSGNTIYF. CDR3 nucleotides: TGCAGCGCCGAGGGGGCATTGAGCTCTGGAAACACCATATATTTT.

V is TRBV7-6 and J is TRBJ2-2; 13 bases fit TRBD2. Trimming took 4 bases from V and 6 from J; bases not matched to a gene: 8. CDR1 and CDR2 from the germline V gene are SGHVS and FNYEAQ. This CDR3 has 17 amino acids. The CDR3 spells CASSSSGTSGMAGELFF. For the CDR3, the DNA is TGTGCCAGCAGCTCCTCTGGGACTAGCGGGATGGCCGGGGAGCTGTTTTTT.